This T cell receptor (beta chain) is from a study of regulatory T cells in long-lasting Graves disease. Time point given: newly diagnosed GD, antithyroid drugs for less than 3 months. Extracted PBMC RNA gave rise to the TCR library. A few counts support this clonotype. Its specificity is unknown. Study outcomes and limitations: TCR diversity in persistent Graves' patients was below that of newly diagnosed ones.

Arm-PCR with iRepertoire HTBI primers amplified the CDR3 regions for these TCR beta libraries. One entry per CDR3 protein, called by TCRdb with MiXCR from the multiplex PCR reads. The sample has 400,000 to 550,000 distinct CDR3 sequences, around 17% seen once. This sample also belongs to another study, concerning T cells in Graves' hyperthyroidism and ophthalmopathy. From that paper: Stable Graves' hyperthyroidism meant no ophthalmopathy progression within 18 months. Primed by the HTBI set, a first-round RT-PCR was run on the TCR CDR3.

The sequence came from a woman younger than 45 with Graves disease. The input for sequencing was peripheral blood mononuclear cells (PBMCs), taken at new diagnosis, from a patient treated with antithyroid drugs.

As DNA, the CDR3 is TGTGCCACCAGTGATTTGTTGACTAGCGGGGGTGAGCAGTTCTTC. It codes for CATSDLLTSGGEQFF. This rearrangement joins TRBV24-1 to TRBJ2-1; TRBD2 matches at 12 bases. After removal of 0 bases from V and 9 bases from J, the junction contained 2 bases not matched to a gene. This CDR3 is 15 amino acids long. In germline, CDR1 is KGHDR, CDR2 SFDVKD.